The clone carrying this T cell receptor (beta chain) was observed many times. The antigen remains undetermined. CDR3 length: 15 residues. Trimming cost V 4 bases and J 0 bases; bases outside gene matches: 6. The germline gives CDR1 SQVTM, CDR2 ANQGSEA. This sample was taken from a study of T-cell reconstitution after alpha-beta-depleted transplantation in children. TCRbeta library construction was performed incorporating unique molecular identifiers. TCRdb re-derived calls from the PCR reads in MiXCR, one entry per CDR3 protein. The data hold about 300,000 distinct CDR3 sequences, with around 9.1% observed a single time. Findings and limits, study-wide: Expanded clones from the graft, numbering several hundred, reportedly supplied alpha-beta T cells about two months after transplant. Recipient T cells and thymic progenitors that survived were the source of the high TCRbeta diversity seen at day 60 in some patients. Fresh T-cell production supplied most of the T-cell counts and diversity seen one year after transplant.

The sequencing here drew on PBMCs, taken before TCRalphabeta/CD19-depleted stem cell transplant. The sequence came from a boy under three years old with acute myeloid leukemia, due to receive a stem cell transplant. This chain joins TRBV29-1 and TRBJ1-5, with 7 bases identical to TRBD1. This CDR3 is CSVGWTGDSNQPQHF. The DNA of the CDR3 is TGCAGCGTTGGATGGACAGGAGATAGCAATCAGCCCCAGCATTTT.